This entry concerns a single T cell receptor beta chain. Its antigen is as yet unknown. V lost 5 bases and J lost 10; bases outside the gene matches: 12. Looked up from germline, CDR1 is SEHNR and CDR2 is FQNEAQ (reference sequence). The CDR3 is made up of 15 amino acids. These data come from a study of T cells in Graves' hyperthyroidism and ophthalmopathy. General study findings and limits: Among thyroid clonotypes expanded above 0.001, most also appeared in blood.

Newly diagnosed hyperthyroidism patients aged 18 to 65 years had disease lasting under 2 months. TCR beta CDR3 regions were amplified from RNA transcripts. HTBI primers were the set used in a first-round RT-PCR of the TCR CDR3. TCRdb re-analysed the multiplex PCR reads in MiXCR, keeping a single row per CDR3 protein. The sample lists about 380,000 distinct CDR3 sequences, 11% to 15% occurring once. The sample taken for sequencing was blood. This receptor was taken from a woman aged 55-69 years with Graves' hyperthyroidism. The genes are TRBV7-9 and TRBJ2-1, with 9 bases matching TRBD2. CDR3 protein: CASSRAGGFSREQFF. In DNA, the CDR3 is TGTGCCAGCAGCCGAGCGGGAGGTTTCTCCAGGGAGCAGTTCTTC.